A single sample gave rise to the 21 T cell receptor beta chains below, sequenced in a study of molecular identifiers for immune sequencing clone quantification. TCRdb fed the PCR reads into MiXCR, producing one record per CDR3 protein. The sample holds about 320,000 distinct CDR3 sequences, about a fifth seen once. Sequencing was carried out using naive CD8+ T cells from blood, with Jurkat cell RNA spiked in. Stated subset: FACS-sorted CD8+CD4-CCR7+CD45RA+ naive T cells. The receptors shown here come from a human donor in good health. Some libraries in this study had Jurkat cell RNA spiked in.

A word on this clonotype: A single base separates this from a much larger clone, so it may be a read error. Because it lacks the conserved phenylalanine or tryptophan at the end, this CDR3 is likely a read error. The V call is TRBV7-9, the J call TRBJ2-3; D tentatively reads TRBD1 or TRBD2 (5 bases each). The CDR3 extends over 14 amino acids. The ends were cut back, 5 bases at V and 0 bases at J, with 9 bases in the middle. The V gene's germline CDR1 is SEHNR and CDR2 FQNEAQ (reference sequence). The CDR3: CASSAWDSTDTQYY. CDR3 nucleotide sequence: TGTGCCAGCAGCGCATGGGACAGCACAGATACGCAGTATTAT.

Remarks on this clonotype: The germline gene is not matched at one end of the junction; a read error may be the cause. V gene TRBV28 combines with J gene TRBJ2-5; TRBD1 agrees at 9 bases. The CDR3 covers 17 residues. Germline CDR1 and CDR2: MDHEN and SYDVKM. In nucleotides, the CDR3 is TGTGCCGGCAGTAGGGACAGGGTTCTTACTAGCAGAGAGACCCAGTACTTC. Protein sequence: CAGSRDRVLTSRETQYF. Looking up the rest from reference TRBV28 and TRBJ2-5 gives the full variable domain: DVKVTQSSRYLVKRTGEKVFLECVQDMDHENMFWYRQDPGLGLRLIYFSYDVKMKEKGDIPEGYSVSREKKERFSLILESASTNQTSMYLCAGSRDRVLTSRETQYFGPGTRLLVL.

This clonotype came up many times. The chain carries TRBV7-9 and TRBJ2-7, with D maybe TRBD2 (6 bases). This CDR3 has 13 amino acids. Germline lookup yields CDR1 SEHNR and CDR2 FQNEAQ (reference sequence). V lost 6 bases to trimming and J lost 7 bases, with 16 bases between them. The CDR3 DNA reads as TGTGCCAGCAGGCCGGGCGGGGCTAGTGAGCAGTACTTC. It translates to CASRPGGASEQYF. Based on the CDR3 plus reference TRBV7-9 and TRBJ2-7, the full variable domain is DTGVSQNPRHKITKRGQNVTFRCDPISEHNRLYWYRQTLGQGPEFLTYFQNEAQLEKSRLLSDRFSAERPKGSFSTLEIQRTEQGDSAMYLCASRPGGASEQYFGPGTRLTVT.

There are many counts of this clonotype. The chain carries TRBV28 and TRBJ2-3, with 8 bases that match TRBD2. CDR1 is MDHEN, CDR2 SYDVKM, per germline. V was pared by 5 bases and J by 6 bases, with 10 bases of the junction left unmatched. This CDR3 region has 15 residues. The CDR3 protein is CASSPSGLAGDTQYF. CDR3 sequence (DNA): TGTGCCAGCAGTCCCTCCGGACTAGCCGGTGATACGCAGTATTTT. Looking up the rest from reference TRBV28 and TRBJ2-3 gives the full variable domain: DVKVTQSSRYLVKRTGEKVFLECVQDMDHENMFWYRQDPGLGLRLIYFSYDVKMKEKGDIPEGYSVSREKKERFSLILESASTNQTSMYLCASSPSGLAGDTQYFGPGTRLTVL.

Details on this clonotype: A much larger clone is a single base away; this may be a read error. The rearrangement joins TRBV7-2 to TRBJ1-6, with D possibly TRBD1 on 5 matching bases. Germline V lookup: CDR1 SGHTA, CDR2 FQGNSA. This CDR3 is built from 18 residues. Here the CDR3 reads CASSLARPTAIIKSPLRF. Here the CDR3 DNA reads TGTGCCAGCAGCTTAGCCCGTCCGACAGCTATAATAAAGTCACCCCTCCGCTTT.

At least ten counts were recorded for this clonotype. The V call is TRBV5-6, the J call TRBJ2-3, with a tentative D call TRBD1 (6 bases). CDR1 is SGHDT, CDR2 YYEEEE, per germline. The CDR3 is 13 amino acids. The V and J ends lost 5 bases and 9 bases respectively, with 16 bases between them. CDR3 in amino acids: CASSEATGTTQYF. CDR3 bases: TGTGCCAGCAGTGAGGCGACCGGGACAACGCAGTATTTT.

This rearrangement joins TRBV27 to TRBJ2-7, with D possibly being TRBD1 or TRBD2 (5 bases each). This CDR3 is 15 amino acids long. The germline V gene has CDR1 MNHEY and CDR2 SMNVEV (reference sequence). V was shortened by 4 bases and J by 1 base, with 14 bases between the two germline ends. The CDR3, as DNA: TGTGCCAGCAGTTCCCCCGGGGCAAGGTCCTACGAGCAGTACTTC. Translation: CASSSPGARSYEQYF.

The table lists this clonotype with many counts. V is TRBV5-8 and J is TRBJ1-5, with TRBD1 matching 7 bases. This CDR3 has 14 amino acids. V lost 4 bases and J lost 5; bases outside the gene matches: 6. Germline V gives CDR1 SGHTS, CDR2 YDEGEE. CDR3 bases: TGTGCCAGCAGCCTAAGGGGGCCCGATCAGCCCCAGCATTTT. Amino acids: CASSLRGPDQPQHF.

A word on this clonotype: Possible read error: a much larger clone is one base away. The CDR3 DNA follows: TGTGCCAGCGGGTCAGGGTACCCTACAATGAAGCAGTTCTTC. This translates into CASGSGYPTMKQFF. The V gene is TRBV12-3 or TRBV12-4, the J gene TRBJ2-1, with a weak D call TRBD1 (5 bases). V lost 8 bases and J lost 11, with 22 bases in between. The CDR3 is made up of 14 amino acids.

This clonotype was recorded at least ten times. The CDR3 DNA is TGTGCCACCAGCAGAGATTCGGGTAGCAATCAGCCCCAGCATTTT. Amino acids: CATSRDSGSNQPQHF. The chain is built from TRBV15 and TRBJ1-5; D ambiguous. V was shortened by 0 bases and J by 0 bases, with 6 bases between the two germline ends. Looked up from germline, CDR1 is LNHNV and CDR2 is YYDKDF (reference sequence). This CDR3 is built from 15 residues.

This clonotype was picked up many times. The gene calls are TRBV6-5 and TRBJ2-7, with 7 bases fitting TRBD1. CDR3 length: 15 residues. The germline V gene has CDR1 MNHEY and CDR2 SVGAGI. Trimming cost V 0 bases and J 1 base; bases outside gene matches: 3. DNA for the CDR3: TGTGCCAGCAGTTACTCCGAGGGGGCATCCTACGAGCAGTACTTC. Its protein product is CASSYSEGASYEQYF.

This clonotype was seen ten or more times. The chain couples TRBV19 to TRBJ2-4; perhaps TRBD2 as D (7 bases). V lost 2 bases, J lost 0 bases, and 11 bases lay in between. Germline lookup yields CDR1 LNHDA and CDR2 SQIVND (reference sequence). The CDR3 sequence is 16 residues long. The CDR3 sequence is CASSISGGLAKNIQYF. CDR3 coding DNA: TGTGCCAGTAGTATATCCGGGGGGCTAGCCAAAAACATTCAGTACTTC.

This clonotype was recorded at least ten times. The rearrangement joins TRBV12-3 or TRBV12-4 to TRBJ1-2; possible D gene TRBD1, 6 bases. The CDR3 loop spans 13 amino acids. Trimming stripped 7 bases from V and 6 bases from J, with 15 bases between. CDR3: CASNNGGANGYTF. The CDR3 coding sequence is TGTGCCAGCAATAACGGGGGGGCCAATGGCTACACCTTC.

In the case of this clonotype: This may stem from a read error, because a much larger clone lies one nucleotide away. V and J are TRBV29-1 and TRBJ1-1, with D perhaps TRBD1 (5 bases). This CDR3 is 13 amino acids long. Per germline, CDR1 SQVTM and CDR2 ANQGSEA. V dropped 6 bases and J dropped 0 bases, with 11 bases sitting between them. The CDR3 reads CSVIGAMNTEAFF. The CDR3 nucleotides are TGCAGCGTCATAGGGGCGATGAACACTGAAGCTTTCTTT.

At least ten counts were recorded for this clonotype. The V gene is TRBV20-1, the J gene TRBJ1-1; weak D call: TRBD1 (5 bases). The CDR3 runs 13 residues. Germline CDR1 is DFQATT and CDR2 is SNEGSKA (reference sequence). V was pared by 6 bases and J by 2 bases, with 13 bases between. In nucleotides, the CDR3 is TGCAGTGCCCTTGGGGCAGAAAACACTGAAGCTTTCTTT. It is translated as CSALGAENTEAFF.

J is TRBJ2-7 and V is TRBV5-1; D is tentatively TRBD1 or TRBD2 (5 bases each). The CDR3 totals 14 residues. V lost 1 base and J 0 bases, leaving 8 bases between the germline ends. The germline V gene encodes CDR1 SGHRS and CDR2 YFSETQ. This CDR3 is CASSLRGTSYEQYF. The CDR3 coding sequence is TGCGCCAGCAGCTTGAGAGGGACCTCCTACGAGCAGTACTTC.

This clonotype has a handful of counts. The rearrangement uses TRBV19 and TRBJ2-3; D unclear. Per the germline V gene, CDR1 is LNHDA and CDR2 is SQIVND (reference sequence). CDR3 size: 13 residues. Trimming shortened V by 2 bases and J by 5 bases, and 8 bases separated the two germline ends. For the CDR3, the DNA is TGTGCCAGTAGTATACTATTTTTAGATACGCAGTATTTT. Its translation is CASSILFLDTQYF.

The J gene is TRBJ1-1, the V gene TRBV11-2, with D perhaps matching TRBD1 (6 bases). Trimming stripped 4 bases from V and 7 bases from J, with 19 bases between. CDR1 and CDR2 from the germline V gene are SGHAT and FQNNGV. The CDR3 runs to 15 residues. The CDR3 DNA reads TGTGCCAGCAGCTCCGGACAGCACCGACGTATTGAAGCTTTCTTT. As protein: CASSSGQHRRIEAFF.

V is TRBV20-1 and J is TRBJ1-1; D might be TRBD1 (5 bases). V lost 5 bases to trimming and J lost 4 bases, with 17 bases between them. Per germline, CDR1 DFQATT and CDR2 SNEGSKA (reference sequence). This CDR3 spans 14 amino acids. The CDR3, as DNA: TGCAGTGCTCTGGGGTTCGGGGGGTTCACTGAAGCTTTCTTT. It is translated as CSALGFGGFTEAFF.

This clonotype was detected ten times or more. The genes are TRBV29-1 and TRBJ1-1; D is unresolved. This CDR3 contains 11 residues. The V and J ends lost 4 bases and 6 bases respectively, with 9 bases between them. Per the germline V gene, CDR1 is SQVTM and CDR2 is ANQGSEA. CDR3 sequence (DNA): TGCAGCGTTGCTGTTTGGCCTGAAGCTTTCTTT. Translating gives CSVAVWPEAFF.

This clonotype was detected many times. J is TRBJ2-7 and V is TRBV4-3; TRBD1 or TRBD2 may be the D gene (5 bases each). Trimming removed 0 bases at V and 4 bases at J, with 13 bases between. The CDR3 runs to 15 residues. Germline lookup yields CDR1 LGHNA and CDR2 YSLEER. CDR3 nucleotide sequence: TGCGCCAGCAGCCAAGAATGGGGACGGTTGTACGAGCAGTACTTC. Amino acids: CASSQEWGRLYEQYF.